The text below deals with one T cell receptor beta chain. This receptor's antigen is unknown. The input lacks base qualities; no much larger clone sits a single base away. The iRepertoire nested amplicon-rescue multiplex PCR (arm-PCR) platform was used to amplify TCR alpha and beta CDR3 regions from RNA. The input for one-step reverse transcription and amplification was about 85-400 ng of either tissue mRNA or PBMC total RNA. After bead purification, a secondary multiplex PCR added Illumina adapters, and libraries were gel-purified between 200 and 400 bp. Internal 6-nucleotide barcodes were carried by the libraries and were used for demultiplexing. Libraries were sequenced on an Illumina MiSeq with 2x220 or 2x250 nucleotide paired-end reads. Regarding the original processing steps: Paired reads were merged with FLASH 1.2.11 and aligned to the GRCh37 human genome with BWA-MEM before extracting TRA and TRB reads. V and J assignment used an IMGT-derived reference of cassette sequences and CDR3 motifs that included pseudogenes. Reads were translated in three frames, and productive CDR3s were defined by a C…FGXG motif without stop codons. A clonotype was defined as a unique combination of a V-J cassette pair and a CDR3 amino acid sequence. Reads were filtered by Hamming distance, with the threshold set by the sequence error rate of each sample in mapped regions. TCRdb's own reprocessing of the public reads used fastp at Q25 and MiXCR and kept productive beta chains. Records with the same CDR3 protein are collapsed into one entry carrying the most frequent genes and DNA. These V and J calls rely on TCRdb rather than the paper's analysis. A total of around 130,000 distinct CDR3 sequences appear in this sample, about 22% of them only once. In total, the top ten clones hold roughly 29% of the sample.

The data belong to a study of glioma-infiltrating T cells (dated by TCRdb to 2015 to 2016). Background for the entire study: Sequencing of TCR alpha- and beta-chain repertoires was performed on glioma tissue, on non-neoplastic brain tissue, and on matched peripheral blood mononuclear cells. Each tissue-infiltrating repertoire was compared with the same patient's peripheral blood repertoire to measure divergence between tissue and blood T-cell populations. Three low-grade glioma patients, several primary glioblastoma patients, and three non-glioma patients who contributed non-neoplastic brain tissue made up the paired cohort. Broad study findings and their caveats: Group comparisons were based on small numbers of patients: three non-neoplastic, three low-grade glioma and eight glioblastoma patients. VJ-independent divergence between tissue and blood was found to be below expectation in non-neoplastic patients but above expectation in all gliomas, particularly low-grade gliomas. Tissue and blood shared very few CDR3 sequences, a result attributed to high CDR3 diversity and limited sampling.

Deletion took 1 base off V and 5 bases off J, with a span of 14 bases between the germline ends. The germline V gene encodes CDR1 DFQATT and CDR2 SNEGSKA (reference sequence). The CDR3 has 14 amino acids, counting the end cysteine and phenylalanine. The entry retains the CDR3 DNA only, 42 bases that are in frame from base 1. The rearranged chain carries TRBV20-1 and TRBJ1-2; there is no confident call for the D gene. Sequenced sample: glioma tissue, nonneoplastic brain tissue, or PBMCs (not recorded which). The sequence was collected from a human donor with low-grade glioma or glioblastoma, undergoing nonglioma brain surgery, or in good health (not recorded which). The DNA sequence reads TGCAGTGCTAGAGTAAAGGTTTCGGGGTATGGCTACACCTTC. This encodes CSARVKVSGYGYTF.